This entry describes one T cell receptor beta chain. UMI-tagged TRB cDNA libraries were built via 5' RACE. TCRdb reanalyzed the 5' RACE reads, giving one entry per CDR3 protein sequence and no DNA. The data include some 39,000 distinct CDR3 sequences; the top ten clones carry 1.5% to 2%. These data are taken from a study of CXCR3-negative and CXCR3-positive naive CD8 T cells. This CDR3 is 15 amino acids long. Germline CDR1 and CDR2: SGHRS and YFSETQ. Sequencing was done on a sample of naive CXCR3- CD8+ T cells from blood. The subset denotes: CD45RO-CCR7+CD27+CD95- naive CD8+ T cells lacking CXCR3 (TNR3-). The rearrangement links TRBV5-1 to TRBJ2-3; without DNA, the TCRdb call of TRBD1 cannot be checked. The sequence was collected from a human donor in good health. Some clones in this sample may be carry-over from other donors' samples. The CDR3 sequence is CASSITGRGTDTQYF.